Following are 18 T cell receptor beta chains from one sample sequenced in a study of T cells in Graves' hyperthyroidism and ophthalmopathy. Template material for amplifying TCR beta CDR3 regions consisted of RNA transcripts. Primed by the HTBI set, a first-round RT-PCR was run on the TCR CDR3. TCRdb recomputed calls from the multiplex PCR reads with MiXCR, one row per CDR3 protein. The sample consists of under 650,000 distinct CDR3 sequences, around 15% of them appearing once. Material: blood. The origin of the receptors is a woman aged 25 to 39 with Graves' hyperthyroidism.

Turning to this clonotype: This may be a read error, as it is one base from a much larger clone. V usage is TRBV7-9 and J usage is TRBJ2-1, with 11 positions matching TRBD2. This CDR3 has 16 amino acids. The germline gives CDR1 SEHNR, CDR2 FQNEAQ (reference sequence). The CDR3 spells CASSREGLAVYNGQFF. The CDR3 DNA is TGTGCCAGCAGCCGAGAGGGACTAGCGGTTTACAATGGGCAGTTCTTC.

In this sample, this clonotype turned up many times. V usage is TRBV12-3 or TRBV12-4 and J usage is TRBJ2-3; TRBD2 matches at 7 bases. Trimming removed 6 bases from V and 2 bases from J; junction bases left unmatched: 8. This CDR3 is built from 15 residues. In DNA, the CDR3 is TGTGCCAGCAGCTCGACTAGCCTAAACACAGATACGCAGTATTTT. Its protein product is CASSSTSLNTDTQYF.

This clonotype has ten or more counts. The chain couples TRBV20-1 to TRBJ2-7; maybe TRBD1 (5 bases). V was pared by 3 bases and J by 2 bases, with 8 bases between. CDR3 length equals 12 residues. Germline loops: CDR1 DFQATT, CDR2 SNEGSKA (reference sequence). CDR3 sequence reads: CSASREPYEQYF. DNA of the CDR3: TGCAGTGCTAGCAGGGAACCCTACGAGCAGTACTTC.

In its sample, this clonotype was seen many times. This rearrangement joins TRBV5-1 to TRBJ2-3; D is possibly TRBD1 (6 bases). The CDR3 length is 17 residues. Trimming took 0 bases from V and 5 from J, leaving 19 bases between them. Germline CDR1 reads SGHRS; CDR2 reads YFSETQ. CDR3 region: CASSLVSRARGGDTQYF. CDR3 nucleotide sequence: TGCGCCAGCAGCTTGGTTTCCAGAGCCAGAGGGGGAGATACGCAGTATTTT.

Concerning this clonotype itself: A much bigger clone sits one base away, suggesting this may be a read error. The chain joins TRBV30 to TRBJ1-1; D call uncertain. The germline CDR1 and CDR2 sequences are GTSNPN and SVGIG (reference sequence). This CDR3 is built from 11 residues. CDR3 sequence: CSLQRYTEAFF. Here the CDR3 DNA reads TGTTCTCTCCAGCGTTACACTGAAGCTTTCTTT.

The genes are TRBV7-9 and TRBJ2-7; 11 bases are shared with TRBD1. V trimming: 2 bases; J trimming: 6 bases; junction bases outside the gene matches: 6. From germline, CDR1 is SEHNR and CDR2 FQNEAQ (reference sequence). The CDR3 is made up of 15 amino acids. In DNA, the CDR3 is TGTGCCAGCAGCTTACACGGGACAGGGGGGCGCGAGCAGTACTTC. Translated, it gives CASSLHGTGGREQYF.

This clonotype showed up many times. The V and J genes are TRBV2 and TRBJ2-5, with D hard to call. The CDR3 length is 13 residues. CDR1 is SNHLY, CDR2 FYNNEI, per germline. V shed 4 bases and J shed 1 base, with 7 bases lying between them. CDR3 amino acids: CASSVGGQETQYF. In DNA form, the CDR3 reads TGTGCCAGCAGTGTGGGTGGCCAAGAGACCCAGTACTTC.

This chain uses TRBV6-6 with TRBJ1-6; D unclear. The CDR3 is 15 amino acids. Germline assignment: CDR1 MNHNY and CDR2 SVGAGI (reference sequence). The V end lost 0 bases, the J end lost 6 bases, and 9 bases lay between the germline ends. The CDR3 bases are TGTGCCAGCAGTTACTCAGGGCTCCCTAATTCACCCCTCCACTTT. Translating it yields CASSYSGLPNSPLHF.

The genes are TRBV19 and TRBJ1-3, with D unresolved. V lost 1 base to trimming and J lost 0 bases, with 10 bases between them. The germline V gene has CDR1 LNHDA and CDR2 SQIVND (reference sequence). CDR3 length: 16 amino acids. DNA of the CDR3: TGTGCCAGTAGTATAGTCGGCCGCTACTCTGGAAACACCATATATTTT. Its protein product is CASSIVGRYSGNTIYF.

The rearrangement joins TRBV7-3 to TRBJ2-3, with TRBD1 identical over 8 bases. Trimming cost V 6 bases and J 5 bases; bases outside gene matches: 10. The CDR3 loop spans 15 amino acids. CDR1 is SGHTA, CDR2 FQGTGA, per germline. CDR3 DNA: TGTGCCAGCAGTCCGGGACAGGCCGGCGGAGATACGCAGTATTTT. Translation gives CASSPGQAGGDTQYF.

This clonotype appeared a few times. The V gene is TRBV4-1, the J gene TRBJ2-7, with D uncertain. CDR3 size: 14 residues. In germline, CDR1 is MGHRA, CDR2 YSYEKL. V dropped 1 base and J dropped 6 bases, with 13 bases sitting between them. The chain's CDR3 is CASSQGPGWGEQYF. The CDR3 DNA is TGCGCCAGCAGCCAAGGACCCGGTTGGGGCGAGCAGTACTTC.

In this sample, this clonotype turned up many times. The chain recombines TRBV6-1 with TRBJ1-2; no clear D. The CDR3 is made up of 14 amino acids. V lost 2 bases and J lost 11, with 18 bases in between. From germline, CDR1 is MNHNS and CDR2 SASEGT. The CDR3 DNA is TGTGCCAGCAGTGAACCCCAGGATGAGAGGTCGTACACCTTC. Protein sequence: CASSEPQDERSYTF.

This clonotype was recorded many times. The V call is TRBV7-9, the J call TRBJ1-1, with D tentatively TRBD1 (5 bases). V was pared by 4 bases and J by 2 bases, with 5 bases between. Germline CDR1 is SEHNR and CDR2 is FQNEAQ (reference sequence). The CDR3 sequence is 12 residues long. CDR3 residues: CASSWDNTEAFF. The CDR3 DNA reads TGTGCCAGCAGCTGGGACAACACTGAAGCTTTCTTT.

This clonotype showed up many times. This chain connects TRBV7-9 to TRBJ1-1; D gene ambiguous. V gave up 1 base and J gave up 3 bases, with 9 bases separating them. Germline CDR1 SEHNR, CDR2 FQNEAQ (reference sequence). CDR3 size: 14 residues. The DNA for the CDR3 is TGTGCCAGCAGCTTAGAGGGTTCGTACACTGAAGCTTTCTTT. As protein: CASSLEGSYTEAFF.

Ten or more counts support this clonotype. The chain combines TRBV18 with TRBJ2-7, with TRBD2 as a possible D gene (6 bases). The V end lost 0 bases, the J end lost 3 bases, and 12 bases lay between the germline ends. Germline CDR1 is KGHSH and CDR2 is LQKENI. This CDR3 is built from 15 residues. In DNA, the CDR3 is TGTGCCAGCTCACCACCGGGAGGCGGAGTCTACGAGCAGTACTTC. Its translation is CASSPPGGGVYEQYF.

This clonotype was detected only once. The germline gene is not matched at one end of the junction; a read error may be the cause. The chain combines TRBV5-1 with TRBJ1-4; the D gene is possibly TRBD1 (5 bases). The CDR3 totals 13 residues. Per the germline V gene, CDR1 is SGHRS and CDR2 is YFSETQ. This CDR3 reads CASSFRGNEELFF. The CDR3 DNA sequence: TGCGCCAGCAGCTTCCGGGGGAATGAAGAACTGTTTTTT.

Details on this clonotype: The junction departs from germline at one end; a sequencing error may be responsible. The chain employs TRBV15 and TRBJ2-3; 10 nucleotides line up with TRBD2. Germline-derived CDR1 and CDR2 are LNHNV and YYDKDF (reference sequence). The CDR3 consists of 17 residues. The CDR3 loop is CTTSRDRTSGRTDTQYF. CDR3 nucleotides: TGTACCACCAGCAGAGATAGGACTAGCGGACGCACAGATACGCAGTATTTT.

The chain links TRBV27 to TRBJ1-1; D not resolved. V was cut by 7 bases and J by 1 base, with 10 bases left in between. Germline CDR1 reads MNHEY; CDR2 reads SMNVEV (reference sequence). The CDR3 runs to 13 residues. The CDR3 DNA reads TGTGCCAGCAAAGTTAGGAGGAACACTGAAGCTTTCTTT. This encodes CASKVRRNTEAFF.